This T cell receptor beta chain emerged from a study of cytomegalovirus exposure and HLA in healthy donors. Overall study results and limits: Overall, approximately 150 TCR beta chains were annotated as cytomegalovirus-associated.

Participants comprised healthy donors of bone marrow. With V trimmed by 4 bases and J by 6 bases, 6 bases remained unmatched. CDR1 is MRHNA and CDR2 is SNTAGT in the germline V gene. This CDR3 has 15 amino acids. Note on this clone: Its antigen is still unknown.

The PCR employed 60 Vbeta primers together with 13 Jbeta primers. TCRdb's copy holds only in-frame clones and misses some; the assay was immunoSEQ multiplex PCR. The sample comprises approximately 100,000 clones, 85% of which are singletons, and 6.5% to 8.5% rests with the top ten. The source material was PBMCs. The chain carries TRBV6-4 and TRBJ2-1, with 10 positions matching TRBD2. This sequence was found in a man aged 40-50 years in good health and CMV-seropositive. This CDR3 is CASSVIAGGINEQFF. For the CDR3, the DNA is TGTGCCAGCAGTGTGATAGCGGGAGGAATCAATGAGCAGTTCTTC.